The rows below give T cell receptor beta chains drawn from one sample of a study of regulatory T cells in long-lasting Graves disease. TCRdb used MiXCR to reprocess the multiplex PCR reads, holding one entry per CDR3 protein. Among 580,000 or so distinct CDR3 sequences, roughly a sixth were seen once, and the ten largest hold around 12%. The data were also submitted as part of a second study, on T cells in Graves' hyperthyroidism and ophthalmopathy.

The sample was peripheral blood mononuclear cells (PBMCs), taken at new diagnosis, from a patient treated with antithyroid drugs. These receptors came from a man aged 18 to 30 with Graves disease. The CDR3 runs from the conserved cysteine through the conserved F or W. Each record gives: V gene, clone size, J gene, D gene, CDR3 protein, CDR3 DNA. D genes are given only for firm matches. Some rows have no size entry. The others give once, few or many, or a class for an expanded clone.

TRBV20-1	few	TRBJ2-7	TRBD1	CSARPTGGKSEQYF	TGCAGTGCGCGGCCGACAGGGGGGAAAAGCGAGCAGTACTTC
TRBV28	NA	TRBJ1-2	TRBD1	CASSLWDRGRGYTF	TGTGCCAGCAGTTTGTGGGACAGGGGTCGCGGCTACACCTTC
TRBV5-1	NA	TRBJ2-1	TRBD2	CASSPTSGGDNEQFF	TGCGCCAGCAGCCCTACTAGCGGGGGGGACAATGAGCAGTTCTTC
TRBV30	many	TRBJ1-1	NA	CAWSVRGLSTEAFF	TGTGCCTGGAGTGTACGGGGGCTGAGCACTGAAGCTTTCTTT
TRBV6-2/TRBV6-3	NA	TRBJ2-7	NA	CASSEVQTGSYSYEQYF	TGTGCCAGCAGTGAAGTTCAGACAGGTAGTTATTCCTACGAGCAGTACTTC
TRBV9	few	TRBJ2-6	NA	CASSVGGALSGANVLTF	TGTGCCAGCAGCGTAGGAGGGGCTCTCTCTGGGGCCAACGTCCTGACTTTC
TRBV2	many	TRBJ2-1	TRBD1	CASSEAQTGVLYNEQFF	TGTGCCAGCAGTGAAGCCCAGACAGGGGTCCTCTACAATGAGCAGTTCTTC
TRBV12-5	many	TRBJ2-5	TRBD1	CASGLVTGGQETQYF	TGTGCTAGTGGTTTGGTAACAGGGGGCCAAGAGACCCAGTACTTC
TRBV5-1	NA	TRBJ2-1	TRBD2	CASSTGTSGDNEQFF	TGCGCCAGCTCGACGGGGACTAGCGGAGACAATGAGCAGTTCTTC
TRBV30	NA	TRBJ1-2	NA	CAWKAGDVWGHGYTF	TGTGCCTGGAAGGCCGGCGACGTCTGGGGCCATGGCTACACCTTC
TRBV15	NA	TRBJ2-3	TRBD2	CATSRAGGSDTQYF	TGTGCCACCAGCAGGGCGGGAGGAAGCGATACGCAGTATTTT
TRBV18	few	TRBJ2-7	TRBD2	CASSRTSGPYEQYF	TGTGCCAGCTCACGGACTAGCGGCCCCTACGAGCAGTACTTC
TRBV29-1	many	TRBJ1-1	TRBD1	CSGWGTANTEAFF	TGCAGCGGGTGGGGGACAGCGAACACTGAAGCTTTCTTT
TRBV20-1	few	TRBJ2-2	NA	CSARGMNTGELFF	TGCAGTGCTAGAGGGATGAACACCGGGGAGCTGTTTTTT
TRBV27	many	TRBJ2-1	NA	CASSSRAAYNEQFF	TGTGCCAGCAGTTCACGGGCGGCCTACAATGAGCAGTTCTTC
TRBV2	NA	TRBJ1-3	NA	CASSSDGFSGNTIYF	TGTGCCAGCAGCTCGGACGGCTTCTCTGGAAACACCATATATTTT
TRBV10-3	NA	TRBJ1-1	NA	CAITKGGAHTEAFF	TGTGCCATCACCAAGGGGGGGGCGCATACTGAAGCTTTCTTT
TRBV5-6	few	TRBJ2-3	TRBD1	CASSYRDRDPDTQYF	TGTGCCAGCAGCTACCGGGACAGGGATCCAGATACGCAGTATTTT
TRBV29-1	many	TRBJ1-1	TRBD1	CSVVTGTASEAFF	TGCAGCGTCGTGACCGGGACAGCCTCTGAAGCTTTCTTT
TRBV29-1	NA	TRBJ2-7	TRBD1	CSASDRGNSYEQYF	TGCAGCGCTTCGGACAGGGGAAACTCCTACGAGCAGTACTTC
TRBV7-9	many	TRBJ2-2	NA	CASSYRNTGELFF	TGTGCCAGCAGCTACCGGAACACCGGGGAGCTGTTTTTT
TRBV12-3/TRBV12-4	many	TRBJ2-1	TRBD2	CASSFGGGAYNEQFF	TGTGCCAGCAGTTTTGGGGGGGGGGCCTACAATGAGCAGTTCTTC
TRBV5-1	many	TRBJ2-1	TRBD2	CASKDGRARNEQFF	TGCGCCAGCAAAGACGGGAGGGCGCGAAATGAGCAGTTCTTC
TRBV5-1	few	TRBJ1-1	TRBD1	CASSLDPGGYTEAFF	TGCGCCAGCAGCTTGGACCCAGGGGGGTACACTGAAGCTTTCTTT
TRBV7-9	few	TRBJ2-7	TRBD1	CASSARDRIYEQYF	TGTGCCAGCAGCGCCCGGGACAGAATCTACGAGCAGTACTTC
TRBV3-1	many	TRBJ1-1	TRBD1	CASSYRGPDTEAFF	TGTGCCAGCAGTTACAGGGGGCCGGACACTGAAGCTTTCTTT
TRBV12-3/TRBV12-4	many	TRBJ2-7	TRBD2	CATRGTTTYEQYF	TGTGCCACCCGGGGGACTACGACCTACGAGCAGTACTTC
TRBV6-2/TRBV6-3	few	TRBJ1-2	NA	CASSYLVARNGYTF	TGTGCCAGCAGTTACCTTGTGGCCCGGAATGGCTACACCTTC
TRBV7-9	NA	TRBJ1-2	NA	CASSFEGQSNYGYTF	TGTGCCAGCAGCTTCGAAGGACAGTCAAACTATGGCTACACCTTC
TRBV3-1	NA	TRBJ2-7	NA	CASSQDPGVFKYEQYF	TGTGCCAGCAGCCAAGATCCCGGGGTCTTTAAATACGAGCAGTACTTC
TRBV27	many	TRBJ2-2	NA	CASSPYPSNTGELFF	TGTGCCAGCAGCCCTTACCCTTCGAACACCGGGGAGCTGTTTTTT
TRBV5-1	few	TRBJ2-2	NA	CASSSVLGELFF	TGCGCCAGCAGCTCCGTACTGGGGGAGCTGTTTTTT
TRBV20-1	NA	TRBJ1-1	NA	CSASVGVTEAFF	TGCAGTGCTAGTGTTGGGGTGACTGAAGCTTTCTTT
TRBV11-2	many	TRBJ2-1	TRBD2	CASSPRLAGVIGGEQFF	TGTGCCAGCAGCCCCCGACTAGCGGGAGTGATCGGGGGTGAGCAGTTCTTC
TRBV5-6	NA	TRBJ2-6	NA	CASSLQGLNSGANVLTF	TGTGCCAGCAGCTTGCAGGGCCTGAACTCTGGGGCCAACGTCCTGACTTTC
TRBV7-8	many	TRBJ2-3	TRBD2	CASTRMSIAGGAGDTQYF	TGTGCCAGCACCCGCATGAGCATAGCGGGAGGGGCGGGGGATACGCAGTATTTT
TRBV7-2	many	TRBJ2-1	TRBD2	CASSLALAGSSYNEQFF	TGTGCCAGCAGCTTGGCTCTAGCGGGTAGCTCCTACAATGAGCAGTTCTTC
TRBV20-1	few	TRBJ2-3	NA	CSVSGLVGGPVSTDTQYF	TGCAGTGTGTCGGGATTGGTCGGGGGACCCGTTAGCACAGATACGCAGTATTTT
TRBV7-6	many	TRBJ2-7	NA	CASSLGSSGAYEQYF	TGTGCCAGCAGCTTAGGTTCGAGCGGAGCCTACGAGCAGTACTTC
TRBV5-4	NA	TRBJ1-4	NA	CASSLGVVNEKLFF	TGTGCCAGCAGCTTGGGGGTAGTAAACGAAAAACTGTTTTTT
TRBV11-2	many	TRBJ2-1	TRBD1	CASSSLTGEQPVNEQFF	TGTGCCAGCAGCTCATTAACAGGGGAACAGCCTGTGAATGAGCAGTTCTTC
TRBV12-3/TRBV12-4	many	TRBJ1-2	NA	CASSEGNYGYTF	TGTGCCAGCAGTGAGGGAAACTATGGCTACACCTTC
TRBV3-1	once	TRBJ2-5	NA	CASSQEGPQETQYF	TGTGCCAGCAGCCAAGAGGGGCCCCAAGAGACCCAGTACTTC
TRBV11-3	NA	TRBJ2-3	TRBD2	CASSLLTSGSRRIGTDTQYF	TGTGCCAGCAGCTTACTCACTAGCGGGAGTCGGAGGATTGGAACAGATACGCAGTATTTT
TRBV4-1	few	TRBJ1-1	NA	CASSQDGGQNTEAFF	TGCGCCAGCAGCCAAGATGGGGGACAGAACACTGAAGCTTTCTTT
TRBV15	many	TRBJ2-3	NA	CATSSGSSSTDTQYF	TGTGCCACCAGCAGCGGTTCCTCTAGCACAGATACGCAGTATTTT
TRBV20-1	many	TRBJ2-5	NA	CSAREGGVRDQETQYF	TGCAGTGCTAGAGAAGGTGGGGTCAGAGACCAAGAGACCCAGTACTTC
TRBV29-1	NA	TRBJ2-7	NA	CSVLTSRGYEQYF	TGCAGCGTCTTAACCAGTCGAGGCTACGAGCAGTACTTC
TRBV20-1	few	TRBJ2-2	NA	CSARRTPNTGELFF	TGCAGTGCTAGACGGACACCCAACACCGGGGAGCTGTTTTTT